This T cell receptor (beta chain) emerged from a study of immune heterogeneity within non-small cell lung tumors. Relative to its sample, this clonotype is large. TCR beta CDR3 regions came from multiplex PCR with 32 forward V and 13 reverse J primers. TCRdb fed the multiplex PCR reads into MiXCR, producing one record per CDR3 protein. Of fewer than 7,500 distinct CDR3 sequences listed, roughly a fifth are singletons. CDR3 size: 14 residues. V dropped 0 bases and J dropped 2 bases, with 11 bases sitting between them. CDR1 DFQATT and CDR2 SNEGSKA come from the germline V gene (reference sequence). TCRs were amplified from about 640 ng gDNA of bulk tumor per sample. Collection of several biopsies per primary tumor, spaced far apart, took place during surgery. It was patients with untreated, newly diagnosed non-small cell lung cancer who underwent curative surgery.

The chain employs TRBV20-1 and TRBJ2-7; D may be TRBD2 (6 bases). The sequence was obtained from a man in his sixties with non-small cell lung cancer. The sample taken for sequencing was lung tumor tissue. The CDR3 region has the DNA TGCAGTGCTAGAGATTTAGGCGGGGCCTACGAGCAGTACTTC. Its translation: CSARDLGGAYEQYF.